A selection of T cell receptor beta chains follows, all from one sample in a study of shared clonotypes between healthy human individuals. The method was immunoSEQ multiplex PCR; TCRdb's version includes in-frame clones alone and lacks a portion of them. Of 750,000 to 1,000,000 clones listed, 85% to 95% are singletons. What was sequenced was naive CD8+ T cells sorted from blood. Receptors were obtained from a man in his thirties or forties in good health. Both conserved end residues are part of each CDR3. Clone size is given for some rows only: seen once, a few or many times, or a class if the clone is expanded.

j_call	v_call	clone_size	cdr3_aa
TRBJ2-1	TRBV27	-	CASRGRASYNEQFF
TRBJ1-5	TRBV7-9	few	CASQLDRGYNQPQHF
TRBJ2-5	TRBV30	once	CAWSVLGTEYF
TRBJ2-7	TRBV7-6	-	CASSPGVVRDEQYF
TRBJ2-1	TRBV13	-	CASSLVASGRLNEQFF
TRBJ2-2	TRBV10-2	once	CASSVEDRGRFNTGELFF
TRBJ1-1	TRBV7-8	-	CASSLWPAVRNTEAFF
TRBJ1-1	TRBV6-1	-	CASRRALEAFF
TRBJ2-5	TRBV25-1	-	CASSDREETQYF
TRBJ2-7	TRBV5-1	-	CASSLGLAGGIYEQYF
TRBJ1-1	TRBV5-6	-	CASSLVFETEAFF
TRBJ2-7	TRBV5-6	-	CASSLREQYF
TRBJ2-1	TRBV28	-	CASSGRSAEQFF
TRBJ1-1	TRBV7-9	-	CASSLGFGGVNTEAFF
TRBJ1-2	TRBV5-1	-	CASSPDRERQVGGYTF
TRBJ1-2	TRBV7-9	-	CASSLPSRVVGYTF
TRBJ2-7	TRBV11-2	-	CASSLGAGSEQYF
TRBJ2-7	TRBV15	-	CATSRGEAAYEQYF
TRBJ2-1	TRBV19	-	CASSIGLAGGNEQFF
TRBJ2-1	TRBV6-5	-	CASNLSGREQFF
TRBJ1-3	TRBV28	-	CASEYRSGNTIYF
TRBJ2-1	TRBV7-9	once	CAVDGQYNEQFF
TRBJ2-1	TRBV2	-	CASSETSGGGYNEQFF
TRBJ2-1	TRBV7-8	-	CASSLNRDSGSYNEQFF
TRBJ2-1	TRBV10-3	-	CAISEGPERGRAGSSYNEQFF
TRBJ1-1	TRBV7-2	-	CASSLDGRVNTEAFF
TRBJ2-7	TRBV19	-	CASRGMTGAFNEQYF
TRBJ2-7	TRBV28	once	CASSLSRTYEQYF
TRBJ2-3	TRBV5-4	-	CASSLRLADPDTQYF
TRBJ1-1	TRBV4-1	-	CASSQAGQGDFTEAFF
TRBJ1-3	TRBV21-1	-	CASSKSSRTHSPNTIYF
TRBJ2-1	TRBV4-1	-	CASSPAPLAGGPSEQFF
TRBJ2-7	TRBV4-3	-	CASSQDRTTYEQYF
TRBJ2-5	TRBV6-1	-	CASSGYRVQETQYF
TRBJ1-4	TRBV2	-	CATRDTEKLFF
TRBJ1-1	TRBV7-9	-	CASSALGQPNTEAFF
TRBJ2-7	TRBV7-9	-	CASSLELLEQYF
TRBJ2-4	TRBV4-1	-	CASSQVEVAGGSDIQYF
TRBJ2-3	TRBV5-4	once	CASSSIGQAVSTDTQYF
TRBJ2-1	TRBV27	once	CASSTLAGAPHNEQFF
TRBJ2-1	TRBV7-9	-	CASIGGLGNYNEQFF
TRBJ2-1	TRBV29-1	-	CSVGGVILDEQFF
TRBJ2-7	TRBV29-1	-	CSYSPSGSNEQYF
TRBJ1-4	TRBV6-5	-	CASSLPNRGIGEKLFF
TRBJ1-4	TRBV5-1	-	CASRYRDRNEKLFF
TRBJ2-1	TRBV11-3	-	CASSQEGTGEYNEQFF
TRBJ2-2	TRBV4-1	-	CASSHQQGLAGGDTGELFF
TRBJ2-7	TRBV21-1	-	CASSPSGLAGTISYEQYF
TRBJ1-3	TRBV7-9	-	CASSRRDDSGNTIYF
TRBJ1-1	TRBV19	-	CASSVGGTEAFF
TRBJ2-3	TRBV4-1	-	CASSLSLGDTQYF